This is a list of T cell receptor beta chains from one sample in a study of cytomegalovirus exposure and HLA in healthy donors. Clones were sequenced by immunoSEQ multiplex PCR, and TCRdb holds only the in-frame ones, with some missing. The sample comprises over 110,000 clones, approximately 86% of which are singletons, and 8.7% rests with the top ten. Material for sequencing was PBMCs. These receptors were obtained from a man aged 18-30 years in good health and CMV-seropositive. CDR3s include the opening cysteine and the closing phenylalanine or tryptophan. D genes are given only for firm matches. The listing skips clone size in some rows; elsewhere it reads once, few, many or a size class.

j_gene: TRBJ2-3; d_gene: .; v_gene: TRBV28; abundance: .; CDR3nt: TGTGCCAGCAGTTCGCCGGGAGAAGGACAAGATACGCAGTATTTT; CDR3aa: CASSSPGEGQDTQYF
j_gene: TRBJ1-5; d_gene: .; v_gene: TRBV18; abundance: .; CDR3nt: TGTGCCAGCGCGAAGGGGAATCAAGGGCCCCGCAATCAGCCCCAGCATTTT; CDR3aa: CASAKGNQGPRNQPQHF
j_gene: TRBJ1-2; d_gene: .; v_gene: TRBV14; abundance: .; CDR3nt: TGTGCCAGCAGCCAAGATCGCCGCCAGGCGCGAGGCTACACCTTC; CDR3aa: CASSQDRRQARGYTF
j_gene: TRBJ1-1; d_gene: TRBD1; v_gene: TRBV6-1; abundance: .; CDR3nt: TGTGCCAGCAGTTGGACAGGGGCAGAAGCTTTCTTT; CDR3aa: CASSWTGAEAFF
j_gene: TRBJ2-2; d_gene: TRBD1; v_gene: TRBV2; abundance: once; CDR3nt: TGTGCCAGCGGCAAAAGGACAGGGAACACCGGGGAGCTGTTTTTT; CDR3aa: CASGKRTGNTGELFF
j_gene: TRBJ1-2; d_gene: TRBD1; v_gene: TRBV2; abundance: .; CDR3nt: TGTGCCAGCACTCCAGGTCGGACAGGGTCTTATGGCTACACCTTC; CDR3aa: CASTPGRTGSYGYTF
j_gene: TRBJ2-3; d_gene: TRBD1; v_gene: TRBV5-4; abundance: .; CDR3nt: TGTGCCAGCAGCTCGCGGGACAGGGGCACAGATACGCAGTATTTT; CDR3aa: CASSSRDRGTDTQYF
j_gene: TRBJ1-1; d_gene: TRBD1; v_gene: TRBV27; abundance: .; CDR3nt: TGTGCCAGCAGTTTAAATTGGGGGACAGGGGCCGACACTGAAGCTTTCTTT; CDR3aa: CASSLNWGTGADTEAFF
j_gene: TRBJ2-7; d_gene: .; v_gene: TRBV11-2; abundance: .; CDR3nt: TGTGCCAGCAGCCCGACTGTGGTAGTCTCCTACGAGCAGTACTTC; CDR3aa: CASSPTVVVSYEQYF
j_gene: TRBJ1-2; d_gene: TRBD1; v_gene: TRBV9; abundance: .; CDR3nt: TGTGCCAGCAGTAGCTCACCGGGACAGGGCAGTTACTATGGCTACACCTTC; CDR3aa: CASSSSPGQGSYYGYTF
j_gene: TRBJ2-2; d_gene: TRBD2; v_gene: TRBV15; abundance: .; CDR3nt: TGTGCCACCAGCAGAGAGGGAGGGTCCACCGGGGAGCTGTTTTTT; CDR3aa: CATSREGGSTGELFF
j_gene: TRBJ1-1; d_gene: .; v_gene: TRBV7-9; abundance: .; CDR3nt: TGTGCCAGCAGCTCCCAGGGGCAGATGAACACTGAAGCTTTCTTT; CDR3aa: CASSSQGQMNTEAFF
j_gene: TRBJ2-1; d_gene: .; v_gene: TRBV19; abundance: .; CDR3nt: TGTGCCAGTAGTATCGGCTTTGGTTTCCGGGACAATGAGCAGTTCTTC; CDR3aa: CASSIGFGFRDNEQFF
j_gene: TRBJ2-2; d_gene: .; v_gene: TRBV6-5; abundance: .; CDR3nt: TGTGCCAGCAGTTTCCCGAGTGAGGCGGGGACCGGGGAGCTGTTTTTT; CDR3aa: CASSFPSEAGTGELFF
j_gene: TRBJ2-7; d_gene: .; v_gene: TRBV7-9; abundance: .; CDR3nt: TGTGCCAGCAGCTCCCTTAGCTCCTACGAGCAGTACTTC; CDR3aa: CASSSLSSYEQYF
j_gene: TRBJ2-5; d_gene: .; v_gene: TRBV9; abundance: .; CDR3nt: TGTGCCAGCAGCGTAGAGGGGGGGCTTTCGAAGACCCAGTACTTC; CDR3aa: CASSVEGGLSKTQYF
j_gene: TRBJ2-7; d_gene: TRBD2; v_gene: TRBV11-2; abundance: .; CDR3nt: TGTGCCAGCAGCTTAGTGGGTCGGGGAGCGGGGGGCTACGAGCAGTACTTC; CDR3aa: CASSLVGRGAGGYEQYF
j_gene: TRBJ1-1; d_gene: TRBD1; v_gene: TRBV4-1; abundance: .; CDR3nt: TGCGCCAGCAGCCAGTCAGGGACAGTGAACACTGAAGCTTTCTTT; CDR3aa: CASSQSGTVNTEAFF
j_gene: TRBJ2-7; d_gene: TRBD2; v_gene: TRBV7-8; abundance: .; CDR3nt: TGTGCCAGCAGCCGCGGGGGGGCCTCGTACTTC; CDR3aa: CASSRGGASYF
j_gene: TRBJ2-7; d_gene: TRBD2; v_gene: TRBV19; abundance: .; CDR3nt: TGTGCCACCAGACTAGCGGGAGGTGACGAGCAGTACTTC; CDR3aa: CATRLAGGDEQYF
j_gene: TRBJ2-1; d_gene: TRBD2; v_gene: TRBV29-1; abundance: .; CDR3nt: TGCAGCGTCTTAGAAGTTACGACTAGCGGGGGCTACAATGAGCAGTTCTTC; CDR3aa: CSVLEVTTSGGYNEQFF
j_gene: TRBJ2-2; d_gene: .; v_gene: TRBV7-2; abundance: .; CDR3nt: TGTGCCAGCAGCCCCCCGCAGAAACGGAGGACCGGGGAGCTGTTTTTT; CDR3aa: CASSPPQKRRTGELFF
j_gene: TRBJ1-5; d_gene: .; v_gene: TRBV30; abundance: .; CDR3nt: TGTGCCTGGGGGGAGCAGCCCCAGCATTTT; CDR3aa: CAWGEQPQHF
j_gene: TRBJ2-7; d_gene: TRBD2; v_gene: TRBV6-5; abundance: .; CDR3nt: TGTGCTGCGAGCGGGAGGGCCATCGAGCAGTACTTC; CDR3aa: CAASGRAIEQYF
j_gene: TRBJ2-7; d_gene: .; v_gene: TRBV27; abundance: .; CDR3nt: TGTGCCAGCAGTTACGGCTACGAGCAGTACTTC; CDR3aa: CASSYGYEQYF
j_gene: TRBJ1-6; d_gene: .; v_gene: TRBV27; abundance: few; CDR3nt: TGTGCCAGCACGAGCCACGGGACTGATGTTCTGGCCCTCCACTTT; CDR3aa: CASTSHGTDVLALHF
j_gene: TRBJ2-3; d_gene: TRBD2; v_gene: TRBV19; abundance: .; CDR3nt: TGTGCCAGTAGCCAGTCAACTAGCGGGGGGGTACCTCTCACAGATACGCAGTATTTT; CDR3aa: CASSQSTSGGVPLTDTQYF
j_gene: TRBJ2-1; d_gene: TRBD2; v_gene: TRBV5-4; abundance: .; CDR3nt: TGTGCCAGCAGCCCGAGCGGGGGGACCTACAATGAGCAGTTCTTC; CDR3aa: CASSPSGGTYNEQFF
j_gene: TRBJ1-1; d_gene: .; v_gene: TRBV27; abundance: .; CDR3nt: TGTGCCAGCAGTTTATCTGAGTACACTGAAGCTTTCTTT; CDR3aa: CASSLSEYTEAFF
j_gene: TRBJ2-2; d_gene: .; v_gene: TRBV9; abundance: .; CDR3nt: TGTGCCAGCCGAGTGGACACCTACACCGGGGAGCTGTTTTTT; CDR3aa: CASRVDTYTGELFF
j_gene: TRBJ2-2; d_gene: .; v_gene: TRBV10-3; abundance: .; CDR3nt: TGTGCCATCAGTGAAACTAGTATATATCCCGGGGAGCTGTTTTTT; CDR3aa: CAISETSIYPGELFF